This T cell receptor (beta chain) stems from a study of T cell repertoires in cytomegalovirus infection. Across the study: Matching HLA type, along with CMV infection, was indicated by public TCR beta signatures.

This CDR3 comprises 15 residues. CDR1 MNHEY and CDR2 SVGEGT come from the germline V gene. V dropped 8 bases and J dropped 6; count of bases not matched to a gene: 11. Regarding this clonotype: The antigen is not known.

TCRdb analysed the reads with MiXCR anew, one entry per CDR3 protein. The table includes roughly 570,000 distinct CDR3 sequences, roughly 42% detected once. V and J are TRBV6-2 or TRBV6-3 and TRBJ2-2; 8 positions agree with TRBD2. The sample consisted of cultured PBMCs, taken from culture after CMV antigen stimulation. This TCR was sampled from a human donor in good health (CMV status not recorded). Some clones in this sample may be carry-over from other donors' samples. This CDR3 reads CASVPGRAKSGELFF. In DNA, the CDR3 is TGTGCCAGCGTCCCCGGGAGGGCCAAGTCCGGGGAGCTGTTTTTT.